Presented here are 26 T cell receptor beta chains from one specimen sequenced in a study of T cells in localized non-small cell lung cancer. The data were produced by immunoSEQ multiplex PCR, yet TCRdb's version contains in-frame clones alone and is incomplete. There are around 70,000 clones in the sample; 86% occur only once, and around a fifth lies in the top ten. The specimen comprised peripheral blood, sampled before any cancer treatment. Receptor source: a male donor older than 55 with stage III squamous cell lung carcinoma.

This chain links TRBV19 with TRBJ2-5, with 7 positions matching TRBD1. The CDR3 extends over 15 amino acids. Germline V gene data show CDR1 as LNHDA and CDR2 as SQIVND (reference sequence). The V gene end was trimmed by 3 bases and the J gene end by 4 bases; junction bases not matched to a gene: 8. CDR3 coding DNA: TGTGCCAGTAGTATCTCTCAGGGGGTAGCAGAGACCCAGTACTTC. It codes for CASSISQGVAETQYF.

This chain uses TRBV5-6 with TRBJ2-7, with TRBD1 as a possible D gene (5 bases). The CDR3 is made up of 13 amino acids. Germline V gene sequence: CDR1 SGHDT, CDR2 YYEEEE. Trimming pared 4 bases from V and 1 base from J, leaving 9 bases between. CDR3 DNA: TGTGCCAGCAGCCAAGACAGATCCTACGAGCAGTACTTC. Translation gives CASSQDRSYEQYF. Using reference TRBV5-6 and TRBJ2-7 for the parts outside the CDR3, the full variable domain is DAGVTQSPTHLIKTRGQQVTLRCSPKSGHDTVSWYQQALGQGPQFIFQYYEEEERQRGNFPDRFSGHQFPNYSSELNVNALLLGDSALYLCASSQDRSYEQYFGPGTRLTVT.

The chain recombines TRBV28 with TRBJ2-2; no firm D call. With 3 bases removed from V and 5 bases from J, the gap between germline ends came to 4 bases. CDR3 length: 12 amino acids. The germline V gene has CDR1 MDHEN and CDR2 SYDVKM. The CDR3 spells CASSFSTGELFF. CDR3 in DNA: TGTGCCAGCAGTTTTTCAACCGGGGAGCTGTTTTTT.

This chain connects TRBV27 to TRBJ2-6; tentatively, D is TRBD1 (6 bases). CDR1 and CDR2 from the germline V gene are MNHEY and SMNVEV (reference sequence). This CDR3 contains 21 residues. V was shortened by 0 bases and J by 0 bases, with 21 bases between the two germline ends. CDR3 nucleotides: TGTGCCAGCAGTTTATCAGGTGGCGGACAGATAACATTCTCTGGGGCCAACGTCCTGACTTTC. Translation: CASSLSGGGQITFSGANVLTF.

The chain is built from TRBV29-1 and TRBJ2-1, with 7 positions matching TRBD1. The CDR3 totals 17 residues. Germline trimming cut 2 bases from V and 3 bases from J; bases unmatched to any gene: 13. From germline, CDR1 is SQVTM and CDR2 ANQGSEA. The CDR3 sequence: CSVETRQGRKYYNEQFF. CDR3 nucleotides: TGCAGCGTTGAAACCCGACAGGGAAGGAAATACTACAATGAGCAGTTCTTC.

As regards this clone: At one end the junction does not follow the germline gene, possibly because of a read error. This chain uses TRBV5-1 with TRBJ2-2, with 8 positions matching TRBD1. This CDR3 contains 17 residues. Germline lookup yields CDR1 SGHRS and CDR2 YFSETQ. This CDR3 is CASSSSRTGQGTGEPFF. CDR3 nucleotide sequence: TGCGCCAGCAGCTCTTCTAGGACAGGGCAGGGGACCGGGGAGCCGTTTTTT.

The chain recombines TRBV7-9 with TRBJ2-3, with 10 bases that match TRBD2. After removal of 4 bases from V and 6 bases from J, the junction contained 10 bases not matched to a gene. The germline V gene has CDR1 SEHNR and CDR2 FQNEAQ (reference sequence). The CDR3 contains 16 residues. CDR3 coding DNA: TGTGCCAGCAGCTCCGCTAGCGGGGGCTACTTGGATACGCAGTATTTT. It translates to CASSSASGGYLDTQYF.

This clone was detected once. This chain uses TRBV6-5 with TRBJ2-5; no clear D gene. Trimming removed 4 bases from V and 3 bases from J, with 3 bases in between. Germline-derived CDR1 and CDR2 are MNHEY and SVGAGI. The CDR3 covers 11 residues. The CDR3 is CASSSKETQYF. In DNA, the CDR3 is TGTGCCAGCAGTTCCAAAGAGACCCAGTACTTC.

This sequence joins TRBV18 and TRBJ2-1; 8 nucleotides line up with TRBD1. Per germline, CDR1 KGHSH and CDR2 LQKENI. The CDR3 loop spans 14 amino acids. Losses at the gene ends were 5 bases for V and 3 bases for J; bases not matched to a gene: 3. The CDR3 here is CASSMDRDYNEQFF. In nucleotides, the CDR3 is TGTGCCAGCTCAATGGACAGGGACTACAATGAGCAGTTCTTC.

CDR3 bases: TGTGCCAGCAGTCCCCGCCCGCAGGGGATCGGAAGAGGGGCCCAGTACTTC. Its translation is CASSPRPQGIGRGAQYF. The chain links TRBV28 to TRBJ2-5; D possibly corresponds to TRBD1 (6 bases). The V end lost 5 bases, the J end lost 9 bases, and 28 bases lay between the germline ends. The CDR3 extends over 17 amino acids. CDR1 is MDHEN and CDR2 is SYDVKM in the germline V gene.

As regards this clone: One end of the junction varies from germline; a read error may be responsible. The V call is TRBV15, the J call TRBJ2-5; D uncertain. The CDR3 loop spans 12 amino acids. Germline V lookup: CDR1 LNHNV, CDR2 YYDKDF (reference sequence). The CDR3 here is CATSRDREAQYF. For the CDR3, the DNA is TGTGCCACCAGCAGAGATCGAGAGGCCCAGTACTTC.

J is TRBJ1-3 and V is TRBV29-1, with 9 bases lining up with TRBD1. CDR1 is SQVTM and CDR2 is ANQGSEA in the germline V gene. CDR3 length equals 15 residues. Trimming cost V 6 bases and J 2 bases; bases outside gene matches: 8. The DNA for the CDR3 is TGCAGCGTCACCGGGACAGGGAGAGCTGGAAACACCATATATTTT. This gives the protein CSVTGTGRAGNTIYF. The entire variable domain, with the rest obtained from reference TRBV29-1 and TRBJ1-3, is as follows: SAVISQKPSRDICQRGTSLTIQCQVDSQVTMMFWYRQQPGQSLTLIATANQGSEATYESGFVIDKFPISRPNLTFSTLTVSNMSPEDSSIYLCSVTGTGRAGNTIYFGEGSWLTVV.

This chain connects TRBV10-1 to TRBJ2-5, with D unclear. V was shortened by 3 bases and J by 7 bases, with 12 bases between the two germline ends. CDR1 and CDR2 from the germline V gene are WNHNN and SYGVQD (reference sequence). The CDR3 runs 13 residues. CDR3 nucleotide sequence: TGCGCCAGCAGTGAAAGAATAGGTCGGACCCAGTACTTC. Its translation is CASSERIGRTQYF.

V usage is TRBV5-1 and J usage is TRBJ2-1; 7 bases align to TRBD1. The germline gives CDR1 SGHRS, CDR2 YFSETQ. J lost 6 bases, V lost 4 bases, and 13 bases had no gene match. CDR3 length equals 16 residues. CDR3 region: CASSEETTGFFNEQFF. CDR3 in DNA: TGCGCCAGCAGCGAGGAGACGACAGGGTTTTTCAATGAGCAGTTCTTC.

The gene calls are TRBV5-8 and TRBJ2-3; D possibly corresponds to TRBD1 (6 bases). The CDR3 extends over 15 amino acids. The V gene's germline CDR1 is SGHTS and CDR2 YDEGEE. V shed 3 bases and J shed 3 bases, with 14 bases lying between them. CDR3 nucleotides: TGTGCCAGCAGCTCTAGGGGGTACGTGACAGATACGCAGTATTTT. This encodes CASSSRGYVTDTQYF.

This chain links TRBV29-1 with TRBJ1-1, with D unresolved. The CDR3 loop spans 12 amino acids. Germline V gene data show CDR1 as SQVTM and CDR2 as ANQGSEA. V lost 5 bases to trimming and J lost 10 bases, with 17 bases between them. CDR3 sequence (DNA): TGCAGCGTTTCTACCTCCACAGAGGTAGCTTTCTTT. This codes for CSVSTSTEVAFF. The complete variable domain, with remaining parts taken from reference TRBV29-1 and TRBJ1-1, reads SAVISQKPSRDICQRGTSLTIQCQVDSQVTMMFWYRQQPGQSLTLIATANQGSEATYESGFVIDKFPISRPNLTFSTLTVSNMSPEDSSIYLCSVSTSTEVAFFGQGTRLTVV.

The chain combines TRBV19 with TRBJ2-3; 7 bases map to TRBD2. With 8 bases clipped from V and 4 bases from J, the junction kept 12 bases outside the gene matches. Per germline, CDR1 LNHDA and CDR2 SQIVND (reference sequence). This CDR3 spans 15 amino acids. The CDR3 region has the DNA TGTGCCAGTGGATCCGGGGGGTCCGGCGCAGATACGCAGTATTTT. It translates to CASGSGGSGADTQYF.

This clone appeared a few times. The chain combines TRBV4-2 with TRBJ2-5; D is possibly TRBD2 (6 bases). Germline assignment: CDR1 LGHNA and CDR2 YNFKEQ. Trimming cost V 4 bases and J 1 base, with 13 bases left between them. The length of the CDR3 is 15 residues. The CDR3 region has the DNA TGTGCCAGCAGCCGGACCTACGGGGGCCAAGAGACCCAGTACTTC. It codes for CASSRTYGGQETQYF.

The chain joins TRBV5-6 to TRBJ2-2, with 8 bases aligning to TRBD2. V was pared by 5 bases and J by 0 bases, with 9 bases of the junction left unmatched. CDR3 length: 17 residues. CDR1 and CDR2 (germline): SGHDT, YYEEEE. The CDR3 DNA reads TGTGCCAGCAGTGGACTAGCCCTTAACGCGAACACCGGGGAGCTGTTTTTT. Translation: CASSGLALNANTGELFF. The full variable domain, in which reference TRBV5-6 and TRBJ2-2 provide the parts outside the CDR3, is DAGVTQSPTHLIKTRGQQVTLRCSPKSGHDTVSWYQQALGQGPQFIFQYYEEEERQRGNFPDRFSGHQFPNYSSELNVNALLLGDSALYLCASSGLALNANTGELFFGEGSRLTVL.

The rearrangement links TRBV7-9 to TRBJ2-7; D gene unclear. Trimming pared 6 bases from V and 3 bases from J, leaving 6 bases between. CDR3 length equals 11 residues. Germline CDR1 and CDR2: SEHNR and FQNEAQ (reference sequence). CDR3 loop: CASRDDYEQYV. As DNA, the CDR3 is TGTGCCAGCAGGGATGACTACGAGCAGTACGTC.

The rearrangement uses TRBV7-9 and TRBJ2-6, with D tentatively TRBD2 (7 bases). Germline V gene sequence: CDR1 SEHNR, CDR2 FQNEAQ (reference sequence). The CDR3 loop spans 18 amino acids. V lost 3 bases and J 1 base, leaving 16 bases between the germline ends. The CDR3 DNA reads TGTGCCAGCAGCTTCCCCCGGGGAGGGGGTTCTGGGGCCAACGTCCTGACTTTC. Translating gives CASSFPRGGGSGANVLTF. The full variable domain, its missing parts supplied by reference TRBV7-9 and TRBJ2-6, is DTGVSQNPRHKITKRGQNVTFRCDPISEHNRLYWYRQTLGQGPEFLTYFQNEAQLEKSRLLSDRFSAERPKGSFSTLEIQRTEQGDSAMYLCASSFPRGGGSGANVLTFGAGSRLTVL.

This chain uses TRBV7-8 with TRBJ2-7; no firm D call. Trimming pared 1 base from V and 6 bases from J, leaving 10 bases between. CDR1 and CDR2 (germline): SGHVS, FQNEAQ. This CDR3 spans 13 amino acids. Here the CDR3 DNA reads TGTGCCAGCAGCTTAGGGGCCCTCGGCGAGCAGTACTTC. Translating it yields CASSLGALGEQYF.

The V gene is TRBV5-1, the J gene TRBJ2-1; D is uncertain. This CDR3 spans 16 amino acids. The germline V gene has CDR1 SGHRS and CDR2 YFSETQ. The V end was cut by 0 bases, the J end by 0 bases, with 10 bases between. The DNA of the CDR3 is TGCGCCAGCAGCTTGGATTTGGGAAGCTCCTACAATGAGCAGTTCTTC. This codes for CASSLDLGSSYNEQFF.

The genes are TRBV29-1 and TRBJ1-4, with 8 nucleotides matching TRBD1. Germline CDR1 SQVTM, CDR2 ANQGSEA. After removal of 6 bases from V and 3 bases from J, the junction contained 9 bases not matched to a gene. The CDR3 loop spans 15 amino acids. As DNA, the CDR3 is TGCAGCGTCCGAGCCCAGGGGGCTGCTAATGAAAAACTGTTTTTT. This codes for CSVRAQGAANEKLFF. Full variable domain (missing parts from reference TRBV29-1 and TRBJ1-4): SAVISQKPSRDICQRGTSLTIQCQVDSQVTMMFWYRQQPGQSLTLIATANQGSEATYESGFVIDKFPISRPNLTFSTLTVSNMSPEDSSIYLCSVRAQGAANEKLFFGSGTQLSVL.

This rearrangement joins TRBV25-1 to TRBJ2-3, with unresolved D. V shed 7 bases and J shed 1 base, with 6 bases lying between them. Germline assignment: CDR1 MGHDK and CDR2 SYGVNS. There are 12 residues in the CDR3. The CDR3 is CASKKGTDTQYF. The DNA for the CDR3 is TGTGCCAGCAAAAAGGGCACAGATACGCAGTATTTT.

CDR3 sequence (DNA): TGTGCCAGCAGGTTAACAGGGTACAATGAGCAGTTCTTC. It encodes CASRLTGYNEQFF. The chain carries TRBV7-2 and TRBJ2-1, with a tentative D call TRBD1 (6 bases). The CDR3 spans 13 residues. The V gene's germline CDR1 is SGHTA and CDR2 FQGNSA. V dropped 6 bases and J dropped 4 bases, with 10 bases sitting between them.